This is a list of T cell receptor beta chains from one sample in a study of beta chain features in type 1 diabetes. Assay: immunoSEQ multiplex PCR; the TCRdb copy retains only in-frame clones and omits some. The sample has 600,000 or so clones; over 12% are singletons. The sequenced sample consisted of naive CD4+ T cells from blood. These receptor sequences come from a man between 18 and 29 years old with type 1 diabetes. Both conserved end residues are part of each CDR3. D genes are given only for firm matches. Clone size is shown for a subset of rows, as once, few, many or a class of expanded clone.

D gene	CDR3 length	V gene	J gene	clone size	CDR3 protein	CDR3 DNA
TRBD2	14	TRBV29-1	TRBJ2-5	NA	CSVDSGGLQETQYF	TGCAGCGTAGATAGCGGGGGGCTCCAAGAGACCCAGTACTTC
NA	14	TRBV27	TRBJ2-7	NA	CASTLRTGTYEQYF	TGTGCCAGCACCCTAAGGACTGGGACCTACGAGCAGTACTTC
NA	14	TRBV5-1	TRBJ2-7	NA	CASSLGVQGYEQYF	TGCGCCAGCAGCTTGGGGGTCCAGGGTTACGAGCAGTACTTC
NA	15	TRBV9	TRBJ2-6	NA	CASSARPSRANVLTF	TGTGCCAGCAGCGCCCGTCCCTCGAGGGCCAACGTCCTGACTTTC
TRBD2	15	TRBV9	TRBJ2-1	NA	CASSATSGNYNEQFF	TGTGCCAGCAGCGCGACTAGCGGGAACTACAATGAGCAGTTCTTC
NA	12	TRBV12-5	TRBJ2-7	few	CASGLTTLGQYF	TGTGCTAGTGGTTTGACCACCTTGGGGCAGTACTTC
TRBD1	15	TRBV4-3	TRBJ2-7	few	CASSQTGQGRYEQYF	TGCGCCAGCAGCCAGACCGGACAGGGTCGGTACGAGCAGTACTTC
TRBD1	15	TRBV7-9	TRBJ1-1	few	CATVDRGPLYTEAFF	TGTGCCACCGTAGACAGGGGACCCCTGTACACTGAAGCTTTCTTT
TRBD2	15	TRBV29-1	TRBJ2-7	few	CSVEGIRGGSYEQYF	TGCAGCGTTGAAGGAATCCGCGGGGGATCCTACGAGCAGTACTTC
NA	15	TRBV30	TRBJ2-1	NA	CAWSVIRSSYNEQFF	TGTGCCTGGAGTGTAATCCGGAGCTCCTACAATGAGCAGTTCTTC
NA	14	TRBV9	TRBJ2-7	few	CASSVGSVAYEQYF	TGTGCCAGCAGCGTAGGGAGCGTAGCCTACGAGCAGTACTTC
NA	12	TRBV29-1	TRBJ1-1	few	CSALHGNTEAFF	TGCAGCGCCTTACATGGGAACACTGAAGCTTTCTTT
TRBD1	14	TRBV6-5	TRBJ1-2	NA	CASSYSDRVNGYTF	TGTGCCAGCAGTTACTCGGACAGGGTTAATGGCTACACCTTC
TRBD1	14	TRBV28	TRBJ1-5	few	CASRSDREWQPQHF	TGTGCCAGCAGGTCTGACAGGGAATGGCAGCCCCAGCATTTT
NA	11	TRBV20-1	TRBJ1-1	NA	CSASMNTEAFF	TGCAGTGCTAGCATGAACACTGAAGCTTTCTTT
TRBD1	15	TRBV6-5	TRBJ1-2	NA	CASSYGDRSWDGYTF	TGTGCCAGCAGTTACGGGGACAGGAGCTGGGATGGCTACACCTTC
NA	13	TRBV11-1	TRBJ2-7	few	CASSWQATDEQYF	TGTGCCAGCAGCTGGCAGGCCACCGACGAGCAGTACTTC
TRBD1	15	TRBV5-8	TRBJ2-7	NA	CASSLENRGFDEQYF	TGTGCCAGCAGCTTGGAAAACAGGGGGTTCGACGAGCAGTACTTC
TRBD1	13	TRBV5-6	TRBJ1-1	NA	CASSGQGNTEAFF	TGTGCCAGCAGCGGACAGGGGAACACTGAAGCTTTCTTT
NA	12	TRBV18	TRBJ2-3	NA	CASSPYTDTQYF	TGTGCCAGCTCACCTTATACAGATACGCAGTATTTT
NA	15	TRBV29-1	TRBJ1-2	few	CSVGTGSSANYGYTF	TGCAGCGTTGGTACAGGGAGTTCGGCTAACTATGGCTACACCTTC
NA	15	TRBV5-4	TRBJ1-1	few	CASSLEVGRNTEAFF	TGTGCCAGCAGCTTGGAGGTAGGGCGGAACACTGAAGCTTTCTTT
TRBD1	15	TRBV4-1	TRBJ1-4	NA	CASSQGDSLTEKLFF	TGCGCCAGCAGCCAAGGGGACAGCCTAACTGAAAAACTGTTTTTT
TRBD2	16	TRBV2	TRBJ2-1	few	CASSFLLAGGLNEQFF	TGTGCCAGCAGTTTCTTGCTAGCGGGAGGTTTAAATGAGCAGTTCTTC
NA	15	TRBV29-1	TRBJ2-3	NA	CSVGLGSAGTDTQYF	TGCAGCGTTGGCCTCGGGTCGGCGGGCACAGATACGCAGTATTTT
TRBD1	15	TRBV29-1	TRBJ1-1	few	CSVYPGQVTKTEAFF	TGCAGCGTGTATCCGGGACAGGTGACTAAGACTGAAGCTTTCTTT
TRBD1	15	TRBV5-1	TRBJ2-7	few	CASSLLGQGINEQYF	TGCGCCAGCAGCTTGTTGGGACAGGGTATCAACGAGCAGTACTTC
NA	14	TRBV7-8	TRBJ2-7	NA	CASSLGDGPYEQYF	TGTGCCAGCAGCTTAGGGGACGGTCCCTACGAGCAGTACTTC
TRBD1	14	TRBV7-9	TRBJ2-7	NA	CASSLERTGDEQYF	TGTGCCAGCAGCTTAGAAAGGACAGGGGACGAGCAGTACTTC
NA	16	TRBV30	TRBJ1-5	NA	CAWSGLGGLGVQPQHF	TGTGCCTGGAGTGGCCTCGGGGGGCTTGGGGTTCAGCCCCAGCATTTT
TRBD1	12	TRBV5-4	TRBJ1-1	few	CASTRDSTEAFF	TGTGCCAGCACTCGGGACAGCACTGAAGCTTTCTTT
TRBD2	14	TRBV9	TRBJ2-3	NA	CASSVGLAADTQYF	TGTGCCAGCAGCGTAGGACTAGCGGCAGATACGCAGTATTTT
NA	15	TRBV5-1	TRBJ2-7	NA	CASSLGTGVSYEQYF	TGCGCCAGCAGCTTGGGTACTGGGGTATCCTACGAGCAGTACTTC
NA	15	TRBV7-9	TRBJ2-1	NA	CASSYHLDRTNEQFF	TGTGCCAGCAGCTACCATCTCGACAGGACAAATGAGCAGTTCTTC
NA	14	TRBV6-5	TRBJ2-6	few	CASSYSRGANVLTF	TGTGCCAGCAGTTACTCTCGTGGGGCCAACGTCCTGACTTTC
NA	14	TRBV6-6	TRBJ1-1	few	CASSLLQTATEAFF	TGTGCCAGCAGTCTACTTCAGACAGCCACTGAAGCTTTCTTT
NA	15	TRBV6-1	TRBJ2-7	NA	CASSVSTHRAYEQYF	TGTGCCAGCAGTGTTTCTACCCACCGGGCCTACGAGCAGTACTTC
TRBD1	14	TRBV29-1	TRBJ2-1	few	CSVERDRAYNEQFF	TGCAGCGTAGAAAGGGACAGGGCTTACAATGAGCAGTTCTTC
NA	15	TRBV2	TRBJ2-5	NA	CASSESTVGGETQYF	TGTGCCAGCAGTGAATCAACCGTAGGGGGAGAGACCCAGTACTTC
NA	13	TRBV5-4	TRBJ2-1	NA	CASSSQQVNEQFF	TGTGCCAGCAGCTCACAACAGGTGAATGAGCAGTTCTTC
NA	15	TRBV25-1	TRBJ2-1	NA	CASRRGGSSYNEQFF	TGTGCCAGCAGGAGGGGGGGAAGCTCCTACAATGAGCAGTTCTTC
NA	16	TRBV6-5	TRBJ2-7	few	CASSSPGTRVSYEQYF	TGTGCCAGCAGTTCACCGGGGACCAGAGTTAGCTACGAGCAGTACTTC
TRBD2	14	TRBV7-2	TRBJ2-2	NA	CASSWTSQPGELFF	TGTGCCAGCAGCTGGACTAGTCAACCCGGGGAGCTGTTTTTT
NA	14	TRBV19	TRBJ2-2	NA	CASSPNSGPGELFF	TGTGCCAGTAGCCCAAACAGCGGCCCCGGGGAGCTGTTTTTT
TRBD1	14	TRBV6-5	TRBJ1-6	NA	CASSKRDRAEALHF	TGTGCCAGCAGTAAACGGGACAGGGCAGAGGCCCTCCACTTT
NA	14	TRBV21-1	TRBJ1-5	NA	CASSFWAGCQPQHF	TGTGCCAGCAGCTTTTGGGCGGGGTGTCAGCCCCAGCATTTT
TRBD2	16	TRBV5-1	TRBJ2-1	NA	CASSLLAGAVGHEQFF	TGCGCCAGCAGCCTGCTAGCGGGGGCCGTCGGCCATGAGCAGTTCTTC
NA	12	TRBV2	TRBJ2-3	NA	CASNPTGDTQYF	TGTGCCAGCAATCCGACGGGAGATACGCAGTATTTT
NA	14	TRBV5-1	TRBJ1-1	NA	CASSLSGGYTEAFF	TGCGCCAGCAGCTTGTCCGGAGGATACACTGAAGCTTTCTTT
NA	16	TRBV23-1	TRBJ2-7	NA	CASSRQGKHSDNEQYF	TGCGCCAGCAGTCGTCAAGGGAAACACTCAGATAACGAGCAGTACTTC
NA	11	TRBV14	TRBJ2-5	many	CASSQHETQYF	TGTGCCAGCAGCCAACACGAGACCCAGTACTTC
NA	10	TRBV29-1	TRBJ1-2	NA	CSVDGGGYTF	TGCAGCGTTGATGGGGGAGGCTACACCTTC
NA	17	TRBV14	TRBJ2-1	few	CASSWGERWSSYNEQFF	TGTGCCAGCAGCTGGGGGGAGCGGTGGAGCTCCTACAATGAGCAGTTCTTC
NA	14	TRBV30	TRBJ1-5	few	CAWSVLDSNQPQHF	TGTGCCTGGAGTGTACTGGACAGCAATCAGCCCCAGCATTTT